The present T cell receptor (beta chain) was sequenced within a study of T cell repertoires in cytomegalovirus infection. Overall study results and limits: Dominant in the ex vivo response were TCR beta clonotypes restricted by HLA-C and specific for CMV.

Each CDR3 protein is one row after TCRdb ran MiXCR on the reads. The sample has 700,000 to 950,000 distinct CDR3 sequences; approximately 32% are singletons. This CDR3 region has 15 residues. Trimming took off 0 bases at V and 0 bases at J, with 12 bases between the two ends. Germline lookup yields CDR1 SQVTM and CDR2 ANQGSEA. A few counts support this clonotype. Its antigen is as yet unknown. This specimen was cultured CD8+ T cells from PBMCs, taken from culture after CMV antigen stimulation. This chain joins TRBV29-1 and TRBJ2-7; the D is unclear. The TCR was taken from a human donor in good health (CMV status not recorded). Some clones in this sample may be carry-over from other donors' samples. The CDR3 region is CSVEDSDVNSYEQYF. The CDR3 DNA sequence: TGCAGCGTTGAAGATTCGGACGTAAACTCCTACGAGCAGTACTTC.